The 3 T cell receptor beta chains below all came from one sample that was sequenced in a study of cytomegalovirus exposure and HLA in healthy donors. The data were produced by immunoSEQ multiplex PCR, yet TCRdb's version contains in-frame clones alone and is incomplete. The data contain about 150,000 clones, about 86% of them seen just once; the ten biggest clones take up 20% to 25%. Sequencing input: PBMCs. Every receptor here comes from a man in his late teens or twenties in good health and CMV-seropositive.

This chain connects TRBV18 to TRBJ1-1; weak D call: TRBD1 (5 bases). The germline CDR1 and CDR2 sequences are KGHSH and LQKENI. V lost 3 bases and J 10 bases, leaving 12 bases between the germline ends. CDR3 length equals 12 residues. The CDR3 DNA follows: TGTGCCAGCTCACCGCAGGACGGGGGAGCTTTCTTT. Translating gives CASSPQDGGAFF.

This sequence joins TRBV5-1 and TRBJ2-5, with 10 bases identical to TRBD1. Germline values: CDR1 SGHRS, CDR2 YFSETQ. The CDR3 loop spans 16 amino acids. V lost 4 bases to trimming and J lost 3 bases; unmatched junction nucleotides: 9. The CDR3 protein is CASSAATGTGEETQYF. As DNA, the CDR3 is TGCGCCAGCAGCGCCGCCACCGGGACAGGGGAAGAGACCCAGTACTTC.

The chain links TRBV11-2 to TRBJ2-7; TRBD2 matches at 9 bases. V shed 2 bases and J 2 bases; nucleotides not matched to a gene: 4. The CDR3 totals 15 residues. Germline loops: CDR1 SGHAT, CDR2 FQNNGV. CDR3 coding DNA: TGTGCCAGCAGCTTATTGACTAGCGGCACCTACGAGCAGTACTTC. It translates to CASSLLTSGTYEQYF.